This record concerns one TCR beta chain sequence. The sample is drawn from a study of blood T cell repertoires in COVID-19. Original data processing: The assay estimated nucleated cells by amplifying reference gene primers. Method: immunoSEQ multiplex PCR; TCRdb's copy keeps in-frame clones and lacks some. The V and J calls and clone size come from that table; D and trimming were worked out from the DNA. The sample includes 25,000 to 35,000 clones, approximately 85% seen only once; the top ten take 7.3%. Trimming took 0 bases from V and 1 from J; bases not matched to a gene: 3. The germline gives CDR1 SGHTA, CDR2 FQGNSA. CDR3 length: 16 amino acids.

The TCR was taken from a human donor in a cohort sampled during active COVID-19. This chain joins TRBV7-2 and TRBJ1-2; 9 nucleotides align to TRBD1. The source material was peripheral blood. In nucleotides, the CDR3 is TGTGCCAGCAGCTTAGCGGGACAGGGATATAACTATGGCTACACCTTC. Protein product: CASSLAGQGYNYGYTF.